What follows describes a single T cell receptor beta chain. Antigen specificity is unknown. In donors with ophthalmopathy, activity was moderate-to-severe, with CAS ≥3, NOSPECS ≥4 and duration under 3 months. Scientists amplified the TCR beta CDR3 regions from RNA transcripts. The first-round RT-PCR employed HTBI primers together with the Qiagen OneStep RT-PCR kit. A multiplex PCR was then performed as the second round. MiXCR, run by TCRdb on the multiplex PCR reads, gives a single entry per CDR3 protein. In the table there are roughly 480,000 distinct CDR3 sequences, over 13% of which are singletons. The data were obtained in a study of Graves' ophthalmopathy and Graves' hyperthyroidism. Study-wide points: Sensitivity reached 70.59% and specificity approximately 72% when the model predicted ophthalmopathy progression.

The sequence was obtained from a woman aged 25 to 39 with Graves' ophthalmopathy. The sequenced material came from blood.

As DNA, the CDR3 is TGTGCCAGCAGTCCTGCCGGGACAAACACTGAAGCTTTCTTT. This codes for CASSPAGTNTEAFF. The V call is TRBV6-1, the J call TRBJ1-1, with D possibly TRBD1 on 6 matching bases. CDR3 length: 14 amino acids. The ends were cut back, 5 bases at V and 2 bases at J, with 12 bases in the middle. Germline CDR1 is MNHNS and CDR2 is SASEGT.